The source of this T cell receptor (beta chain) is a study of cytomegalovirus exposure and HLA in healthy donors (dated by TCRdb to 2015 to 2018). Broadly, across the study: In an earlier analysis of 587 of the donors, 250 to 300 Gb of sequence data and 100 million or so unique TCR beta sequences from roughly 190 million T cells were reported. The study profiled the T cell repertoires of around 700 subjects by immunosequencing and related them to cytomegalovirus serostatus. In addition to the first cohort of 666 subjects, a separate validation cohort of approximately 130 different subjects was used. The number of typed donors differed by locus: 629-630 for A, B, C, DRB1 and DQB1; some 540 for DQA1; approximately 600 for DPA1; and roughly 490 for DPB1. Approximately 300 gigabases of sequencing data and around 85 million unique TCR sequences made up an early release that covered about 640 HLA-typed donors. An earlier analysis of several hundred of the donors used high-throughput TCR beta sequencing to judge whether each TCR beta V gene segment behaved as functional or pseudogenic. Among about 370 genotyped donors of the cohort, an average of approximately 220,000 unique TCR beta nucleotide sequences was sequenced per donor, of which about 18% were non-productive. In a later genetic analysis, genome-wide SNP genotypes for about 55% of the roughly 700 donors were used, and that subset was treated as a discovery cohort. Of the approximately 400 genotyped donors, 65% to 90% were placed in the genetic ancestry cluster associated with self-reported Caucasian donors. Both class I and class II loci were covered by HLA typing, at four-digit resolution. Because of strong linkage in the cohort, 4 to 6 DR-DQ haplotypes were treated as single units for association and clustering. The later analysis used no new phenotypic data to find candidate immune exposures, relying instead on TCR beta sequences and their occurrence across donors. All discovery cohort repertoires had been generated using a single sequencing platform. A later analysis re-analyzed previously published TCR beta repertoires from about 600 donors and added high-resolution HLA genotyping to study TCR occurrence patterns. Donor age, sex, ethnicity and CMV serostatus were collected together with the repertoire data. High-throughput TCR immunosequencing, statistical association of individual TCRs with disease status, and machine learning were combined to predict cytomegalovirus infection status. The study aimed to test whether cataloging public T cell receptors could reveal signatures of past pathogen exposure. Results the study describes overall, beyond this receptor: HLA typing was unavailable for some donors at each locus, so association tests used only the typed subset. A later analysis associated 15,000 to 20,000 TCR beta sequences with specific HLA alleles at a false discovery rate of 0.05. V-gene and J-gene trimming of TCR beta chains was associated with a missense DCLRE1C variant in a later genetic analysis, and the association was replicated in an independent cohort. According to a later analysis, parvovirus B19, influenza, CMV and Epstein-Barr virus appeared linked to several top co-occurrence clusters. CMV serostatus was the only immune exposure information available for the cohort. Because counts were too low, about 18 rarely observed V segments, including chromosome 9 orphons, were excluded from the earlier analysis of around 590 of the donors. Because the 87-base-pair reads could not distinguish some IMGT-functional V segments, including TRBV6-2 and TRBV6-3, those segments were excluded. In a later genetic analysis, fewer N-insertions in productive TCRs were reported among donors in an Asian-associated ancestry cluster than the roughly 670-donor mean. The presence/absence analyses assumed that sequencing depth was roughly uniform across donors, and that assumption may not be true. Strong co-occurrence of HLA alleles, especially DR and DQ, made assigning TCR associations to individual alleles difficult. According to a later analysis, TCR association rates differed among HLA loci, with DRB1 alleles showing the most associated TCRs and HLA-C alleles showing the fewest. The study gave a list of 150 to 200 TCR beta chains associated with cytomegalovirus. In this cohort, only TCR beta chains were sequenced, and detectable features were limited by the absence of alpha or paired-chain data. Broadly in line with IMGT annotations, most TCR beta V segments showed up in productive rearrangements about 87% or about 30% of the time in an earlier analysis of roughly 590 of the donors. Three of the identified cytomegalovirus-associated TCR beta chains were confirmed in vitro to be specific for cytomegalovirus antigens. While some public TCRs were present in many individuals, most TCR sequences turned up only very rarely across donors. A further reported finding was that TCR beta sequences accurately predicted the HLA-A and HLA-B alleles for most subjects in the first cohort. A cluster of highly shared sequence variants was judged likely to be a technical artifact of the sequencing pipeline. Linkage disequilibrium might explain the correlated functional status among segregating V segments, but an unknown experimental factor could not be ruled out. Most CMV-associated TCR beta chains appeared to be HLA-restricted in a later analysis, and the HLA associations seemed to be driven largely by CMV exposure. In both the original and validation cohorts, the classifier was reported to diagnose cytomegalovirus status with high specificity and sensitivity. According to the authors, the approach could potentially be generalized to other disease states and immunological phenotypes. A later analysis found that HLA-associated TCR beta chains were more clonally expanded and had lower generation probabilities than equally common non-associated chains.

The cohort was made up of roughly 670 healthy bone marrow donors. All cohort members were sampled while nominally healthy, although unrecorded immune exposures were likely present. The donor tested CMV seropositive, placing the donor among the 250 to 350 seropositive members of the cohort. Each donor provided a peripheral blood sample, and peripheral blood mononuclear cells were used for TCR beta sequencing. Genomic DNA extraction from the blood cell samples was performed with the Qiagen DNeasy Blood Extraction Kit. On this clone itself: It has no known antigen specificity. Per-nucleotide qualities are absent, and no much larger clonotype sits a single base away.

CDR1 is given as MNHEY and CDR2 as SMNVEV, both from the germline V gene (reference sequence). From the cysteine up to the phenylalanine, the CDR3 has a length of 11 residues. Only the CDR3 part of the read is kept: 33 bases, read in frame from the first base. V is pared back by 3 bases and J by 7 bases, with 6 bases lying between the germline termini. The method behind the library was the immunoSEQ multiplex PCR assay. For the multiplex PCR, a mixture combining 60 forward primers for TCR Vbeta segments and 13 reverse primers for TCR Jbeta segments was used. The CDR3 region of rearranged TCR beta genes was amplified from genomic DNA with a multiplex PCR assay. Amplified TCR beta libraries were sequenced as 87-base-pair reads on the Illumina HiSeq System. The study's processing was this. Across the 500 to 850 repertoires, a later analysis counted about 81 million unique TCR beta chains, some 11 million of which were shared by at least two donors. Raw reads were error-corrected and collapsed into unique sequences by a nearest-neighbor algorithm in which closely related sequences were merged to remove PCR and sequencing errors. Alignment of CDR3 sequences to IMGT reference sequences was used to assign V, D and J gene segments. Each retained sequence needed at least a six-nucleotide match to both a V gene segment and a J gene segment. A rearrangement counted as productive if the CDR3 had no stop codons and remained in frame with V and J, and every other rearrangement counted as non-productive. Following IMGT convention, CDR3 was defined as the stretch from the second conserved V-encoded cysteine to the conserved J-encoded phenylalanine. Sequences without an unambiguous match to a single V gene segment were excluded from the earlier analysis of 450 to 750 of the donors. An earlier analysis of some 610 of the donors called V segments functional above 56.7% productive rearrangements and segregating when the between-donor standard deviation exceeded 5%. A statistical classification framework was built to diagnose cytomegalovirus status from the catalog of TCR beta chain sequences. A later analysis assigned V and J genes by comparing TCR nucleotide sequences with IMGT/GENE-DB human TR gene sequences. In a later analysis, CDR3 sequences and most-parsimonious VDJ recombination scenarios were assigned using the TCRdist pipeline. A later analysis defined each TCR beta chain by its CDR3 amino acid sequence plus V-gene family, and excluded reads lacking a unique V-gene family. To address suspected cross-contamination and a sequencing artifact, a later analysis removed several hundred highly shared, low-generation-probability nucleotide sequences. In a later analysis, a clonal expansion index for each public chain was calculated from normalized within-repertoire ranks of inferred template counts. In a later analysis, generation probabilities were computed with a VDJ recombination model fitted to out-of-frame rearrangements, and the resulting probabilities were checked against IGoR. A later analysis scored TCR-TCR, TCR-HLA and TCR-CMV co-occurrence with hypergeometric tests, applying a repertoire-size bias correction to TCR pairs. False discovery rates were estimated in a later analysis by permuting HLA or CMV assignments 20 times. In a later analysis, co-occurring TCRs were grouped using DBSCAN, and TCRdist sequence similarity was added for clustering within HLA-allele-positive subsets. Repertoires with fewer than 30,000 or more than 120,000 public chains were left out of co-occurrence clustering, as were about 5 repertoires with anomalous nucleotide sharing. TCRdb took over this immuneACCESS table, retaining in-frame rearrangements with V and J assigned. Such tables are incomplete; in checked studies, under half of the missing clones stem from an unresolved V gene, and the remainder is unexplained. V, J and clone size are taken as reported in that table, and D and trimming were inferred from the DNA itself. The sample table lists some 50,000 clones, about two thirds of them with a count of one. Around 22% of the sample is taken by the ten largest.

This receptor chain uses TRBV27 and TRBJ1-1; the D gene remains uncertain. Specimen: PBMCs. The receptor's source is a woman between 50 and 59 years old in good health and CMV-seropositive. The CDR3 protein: CASSLGGEAFF. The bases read TGTGCCAGCAGTTTGGGAGGTGAAGCTTTCTTT.